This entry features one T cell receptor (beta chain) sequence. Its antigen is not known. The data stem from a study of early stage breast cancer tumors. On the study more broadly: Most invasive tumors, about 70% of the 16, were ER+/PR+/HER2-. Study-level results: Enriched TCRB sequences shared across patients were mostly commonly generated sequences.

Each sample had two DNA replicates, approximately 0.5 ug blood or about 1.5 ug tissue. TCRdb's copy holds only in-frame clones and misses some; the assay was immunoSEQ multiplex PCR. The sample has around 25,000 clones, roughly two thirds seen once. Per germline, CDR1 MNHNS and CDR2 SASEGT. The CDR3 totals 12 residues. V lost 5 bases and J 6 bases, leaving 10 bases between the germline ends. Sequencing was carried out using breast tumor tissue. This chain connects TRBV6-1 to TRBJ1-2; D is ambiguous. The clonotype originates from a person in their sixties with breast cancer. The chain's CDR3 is CASSWGSDGYTF. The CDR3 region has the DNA TGTGCCAGCAGTTGGGGTAGCGATGGCTACACCTTC.